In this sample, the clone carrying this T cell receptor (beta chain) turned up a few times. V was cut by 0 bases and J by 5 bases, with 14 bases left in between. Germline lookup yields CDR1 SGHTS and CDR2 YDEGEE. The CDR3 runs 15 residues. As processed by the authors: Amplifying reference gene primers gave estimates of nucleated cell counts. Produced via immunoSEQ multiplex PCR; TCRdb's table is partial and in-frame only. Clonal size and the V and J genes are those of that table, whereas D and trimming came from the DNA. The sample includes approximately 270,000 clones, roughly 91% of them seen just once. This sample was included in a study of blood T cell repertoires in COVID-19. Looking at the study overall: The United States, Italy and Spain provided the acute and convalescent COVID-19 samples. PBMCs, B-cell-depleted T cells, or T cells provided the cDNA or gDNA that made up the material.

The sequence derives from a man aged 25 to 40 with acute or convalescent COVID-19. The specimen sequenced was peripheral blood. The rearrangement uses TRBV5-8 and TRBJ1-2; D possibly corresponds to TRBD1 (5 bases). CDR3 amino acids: CASSLVVSGGYGYTF. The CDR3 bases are TGTGCCAGCAGCTTGGTGGTATCGGGGGGATATGGCTACACCTTC.